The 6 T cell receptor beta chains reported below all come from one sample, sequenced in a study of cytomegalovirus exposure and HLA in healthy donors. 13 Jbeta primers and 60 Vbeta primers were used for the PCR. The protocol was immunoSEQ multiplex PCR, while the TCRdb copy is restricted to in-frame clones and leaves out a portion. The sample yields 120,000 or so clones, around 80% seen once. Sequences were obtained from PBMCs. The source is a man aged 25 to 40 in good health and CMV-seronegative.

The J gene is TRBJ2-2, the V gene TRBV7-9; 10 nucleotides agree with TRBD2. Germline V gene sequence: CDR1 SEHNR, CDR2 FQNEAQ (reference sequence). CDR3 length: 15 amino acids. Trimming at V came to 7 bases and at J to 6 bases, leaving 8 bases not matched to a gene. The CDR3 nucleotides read TGTGCCAGCACAGCTAGCGGGAGTAGGGCCGGGGAGCTGTTTTTT. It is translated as CASTASGSRAGELFF.

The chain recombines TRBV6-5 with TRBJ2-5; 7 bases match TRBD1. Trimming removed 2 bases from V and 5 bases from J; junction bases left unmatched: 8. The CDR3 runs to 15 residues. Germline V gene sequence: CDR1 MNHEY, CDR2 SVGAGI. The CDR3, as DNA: TGTGCCAGCAGTTACGGGACAGCCCGAAGCGAGACCCAGTACTTC. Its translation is CASSYGTARSETQYF.

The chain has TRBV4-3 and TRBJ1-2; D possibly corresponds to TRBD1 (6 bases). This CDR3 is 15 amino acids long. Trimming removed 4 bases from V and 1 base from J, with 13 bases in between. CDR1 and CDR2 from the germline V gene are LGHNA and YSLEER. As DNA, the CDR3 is TGCGCCAGCAGCCTCGCGACAGGACTTAACTATGGCTACACCTTC. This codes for CASSLATGLNYGYTF.

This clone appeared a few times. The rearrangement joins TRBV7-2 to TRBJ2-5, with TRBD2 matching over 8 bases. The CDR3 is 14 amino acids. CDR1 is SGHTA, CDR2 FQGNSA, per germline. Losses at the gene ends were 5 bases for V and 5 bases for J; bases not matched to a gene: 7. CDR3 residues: CASSPGGPRETQYF. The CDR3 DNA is TGTGCCAGCAGCCCGGGGGGGCCCCGGGAGACCCAGTACTTC.

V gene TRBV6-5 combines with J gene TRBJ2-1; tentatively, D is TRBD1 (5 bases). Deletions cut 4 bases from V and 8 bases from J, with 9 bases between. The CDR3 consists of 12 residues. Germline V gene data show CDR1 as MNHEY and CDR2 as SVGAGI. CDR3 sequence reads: CASSLWGHEQFF. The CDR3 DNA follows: TGTGCCAGCAGTTTGTGGGGCCATGAGCAGTTCTTC.

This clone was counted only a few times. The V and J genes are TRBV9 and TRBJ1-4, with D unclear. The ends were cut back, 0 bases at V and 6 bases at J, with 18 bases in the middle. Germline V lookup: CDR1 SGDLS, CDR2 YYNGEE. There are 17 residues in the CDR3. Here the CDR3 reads CASSVGVLEGWDEKLFF. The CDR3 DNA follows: TGTGCCAGCAGCGTAGGGGTTTTGGAGGGATGGGATGAAAAACTGTTTTTT. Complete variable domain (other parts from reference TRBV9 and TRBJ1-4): DSGVTQTPKHLITATGQRVTLRCSPRSGDLSVYWYQQSLDQGLQFLIQYYNGEERAKGNILERFSAQQFPDLHSELNLSSLELGDSALYFCASSVGVLEGWDEKLFFGSGTQLSVL.